This T cell receptor (beta chain) was identified in a study of immune evolution from preneoplasia to lung adenocarcinoma (dated by TCRdb to about 2021). Notes on the research overall: HLA loss of heterozygosity was found in under 8.5% of AIS, under 18% of MIA and under 40% of ADC lesions, and in no AAH lesions. POLYSOLVER was used to infer Class I HLA alleles from exome data, and LOHHLA was used to detect allele-specific HLA loss. A total of roughly 51 patients with pulmonary nodules who underwent surgical resection were included in the overall cohort. Sample size was based on specimen availability rather than a prior power calculation. The immune data were combined with whole exome sequencing and methylation data from the same cohort of nodules. A total of fewer than 60 patients contributed TCR sequencing data. The study profiled immune contexture across lung adenocarcinoma precursors and invasive adenocarcinoma using immune gene expression, TCR sequencing and multiplex immunofluorescence. Resected precursor lesions (AAH, AIS, MIA) and invasive adenocarcinomas were compared with paired morphologically normal lung tissue. According to the study, 95 to 120 samples went through TCR sequencing.

The full study reports these points: The highest top T cell clone frequencies were observed in normal lung, and a progressive decrease in top T cell clone frequencies appeared to occur from AAH through AIS, MIA and invasive adenocarcinoma. The highest clonality was observed in normal lung, whereas higher T cell density and diversity but lower clonality appeared to be present in later-stage lesions. Findings were based on association rather than direct causation; larger cohorts with long-term follow-up and longitudinal biopsies were deemed needed. All patients were from Japan and China, so applicability to Western populations was uncertain. KRAS-mutant nodules showed the highest T cell clonality compared with EGFR-mutant or double wild-type lesions.

Resection was performed on patients in Japan or China between the mid-2010s and the late 2010s. Histologic diagnosis of each case was confirmed independently by two lung cancer pathologists on H&E slides. For nucleic acid extraction, premalignant or tumor cells were enriched by macro-dissection following pathologic assessment. DNA was isolated from FFPE tissue using the AllPrep DNA/RNA FFPE Kit. Worth noting for this clone: The specificity of this receptor is unknown. Base qualities are not recorded, but no much larger clone differs from it by a single base.

Using the immunoSEQ hsTCRbeta Kit, TCR beta CDR3 regions were sequenced from DNA. The paper's data handling went like this. The ImmunoSEQ Analyzer was used to analyse the TCR sequencing data. T cell clonality was defined as 1 minus Pielou's evenness, as computed on productive rearrangements. The inverse Simpson index, applied to productive templates, was used to measure T cell diversity. T cell density was TCR beta template counts normalized to usable DNA, estimated by amplifying and sequencing housekeeping genes. Two-sided Kruskal-Wallis tests were used to compare TCR metrics across histologic stages. TCRdb provides this immuneACCESS table in a form limited to in-frame rearrangements. Some clones are lacking; in checked studies, under half of them reflect an unresolved V gene, and why the rest are absent is not known. From that table come the V and J calls and clone size; the DNA was used to work out D and trimming. The sample table shows approximately 4,500 clones, and approximately 90% are seen once. Approximately 3.5% of the sample lies in the top ten.

The sequence derives from a person aged 45-60 years with lung adenocarcinoma. The source material was FFPE invasive lung adenocarcinoma tissue. What this sample's cell subset or site label stands for: frankly invasive lung adenocarcinoma (ADC).

The bases read TGCGCCAGCAGTCCCTTGGTGTACTCAGAGACCCAGTACTTC. Its product reads: CASSPLVYSETQYF. The V and J segments used are TRBV5-1 and TRBJ2-5, with the D gene too uncertain to name. V sheds 5 bases and J sheds 4 bases, leaving 15 bases between their ends. As encoded in the germline V gene, CDR1 is SGHRS while CDR2 is YFSETQ. The CDR3 holds 14 amino acids from the cysteine to the phenylalanine. Only the CDR3 part of the read is kept: 42 bases, read in frame from the first base.